This T cell receptor beta chain was sequenced during a study of neurological immune-mediated disorders. MiXCR was run by TCRdb on the 5' RACE reads, yielding one entry per CDR3 protein. This sample has about 50,000 distinct CDR3 sequences, with around 5.3% found just once. This clonotype was counted ten times or more. The trim removed 0 bases at V and 1 base at J, leaving 5 bases unmatched. Germline-derived CDR1 and CDR2 are SGDLS and YYNGEE. The CDR3 runs 16 residues. This TCR came from a woman aged 18-29 years with multiple sclerosis. The sample was CD4+ T cells from blood. The chain is built from TRBV9 and TRBJ1-2; 8 bases fit TRBD1. The CDR3 DNA reads TGTGCCAGCAGCGTAGCCGGACAGGGATATAACTATGGCTACACCTTC. Translating gives CASSVAGQGYNYGYTF.